Listed below are T cell receptor beta chains from one sample, sequenced in a study of T cells in Graves' hyperthyroidism and ophthalmopathy. TCRdb re-called the multiplex PCR reads with MiXCR, one entry per CDR3 protein. In the table there are 220,000 or so distinct CDR3 sequences, less than 20% of which are singletons. The sample was blood. Receptor source: a young woman with Graves' ophthalmopathy. CDR3s leave out the opening cysteine and the closing phenylalanine or tryptophan.

v_call	j_call	cdr3_aa
TRBV7-3	TRBJ2-2	ASSPDPQNTGELF
TRBV10-3	TRBJ2-2	ATAPGGTGELF
TRBV5-5	TRBJ1-6	ASSSRQILVDSPLH
TRBV19	TRBJ1-1	ASSSHRSPRGADF
TRBV11-2	TRBJ1-1	ASSQYGGVLSEAF
TRBV6-2/TRBV6-3	TRBJ2-2	ASTPGGAGTGELF
TRBV18	TRBJ1-4	ASSPVSGASGEKLF
TRBV28	TRBJ2-3	ASSQSTDTQY
TRBV11-3	TRBJ2-1	ASSSLAISYNEQF
TRBV3-1	TRBJ2-1	ASVNGENPSNEQF
TRBV7-6	TRBJ2-1	ASSPGTSGRIMNEQF
TRBV18	TRBJ1-4	ASSREEGEATNEKLF
TRBV28	TRBJ1-5	ASTPWGGGVNQPQH
TRBV9	TRBJ2-3	ASSVDGGSVGTDTQY
TRBV2	TRBJ2-2	ASSYTSGTYTGELF
TRBV19	TRBJ2-5	ASSTTSGEQETQY
TRBV30	TRBJ1-2	TGRILGNYGYT
TRBV28	TRBJ2-5	ASSFLGQPEMQETQY